A single sample gave rise to the 9 T cell receptor beta chains below, sequenced in a study of T cells after yellow fever vaccination. From the 5' RACE reads, TCRdb called clonotypes with MiXCR, one entry per CDR3 protein. The top ten hold 20% to 25% of the sample, which has some 350,000 distinct CDR3 sequences, under 5% seen once. The sample here was PBMCs, taken 5 days after the yellow fever booster vaccination. The source of these receptors is a young man who received the YFV17D yellow fever vaccine.

The chain combines TRBV12-3 or TRBV12-4 with TRBJ1-2; D gene ambiguous. V was shortened by 2 bases and J by 6 bases, with 13 bases between the two germline ends. The CDR3 extends over 14 amino acids. The CDR3 sequence: CASSLKQVYDGYTF. CDR3 DNA: TGTGCCAGCAGTTTAAAGCAGGTATACGATGGCTACACCTTC.

V and J are TRBV7-2 and TRBJ1-1; D might be TRBD1 (5 bases). Germline lookup yields CDR1 SGHTA and CDR2 FQGNSA. The CDR3 totals 15 residues. V lost 8 bases, J lost 1 base, and 17 bases lay in between. This chain's CDR3 is CASRRRDGTNTEAFF. The CDR3 DNA reads as TGTGCCAGCCGACGTCGGGACGGGACGAACACTGAAGCTTTCTTT.

This clonotype was seen more than once but under ten times. This chain links TRBV19 with TRBJ1-5, with D unclear. The CDR3 has 15 residues. CDR1 and CDR2 (germline): LNHDA, SQIVND (reference sequence). Between the trimmed V and J ends, which lost 7 bases and 7 bases, there was a span of 20 bases. The CDR3 DNA reads as TGTGCCAGTACTAATTATCCGGGGTTGGAGCAGCCCCAGCATTTT. Encoded protein: CASTNYPGLEQPQHF.

V is TRBV7-9 and J is TRBJ2-7; 7 bases fit TRBD2. This CDR3 is built from 11 residues. CDR1 and CDR2 (germline): SEHNR, FQNEAQ (reference sequence). In nucleotides, the CDR3 is TGTGCCAGCAGCTTGGGGGGGGTGTTGCAGGTC. It is translated as CASSLGGVLQV.

The table lists this clonotype with many counts. J is TRBJ1-3 and V is TRBV12-3 or TRBV12-4; D unresolved. V lost 7 bases and J lost 4, with 14 bases in between. The CDR3 has 14 amino acids. The CDR3 region is CASTLEGPGNTIYF. The CDR3 region has the DNA TGTGCCAGCACCCTCGAGGGCCCGGGAAACACCATATATTTT.

This clonotype was observed a handful of times. The chain recombines TRBV5-1 with TRBJ2-7, with a weak D call TRBD2 (6 bases). V was shortened by 4 bases and J by 0 bases, with 14 bases between the two germline ends. The CDR3 is 15 amino acids. The V gene's germline CDR1 is SGHRS and CDR2 YFSETQ. The chain's CDR3 is CASSPNAGPSYEQYV. In DNA form, the CDR3 reads TGCGCCAGCAGCCCTAACGCGGGGCCCTCCTACGAGCAGTACGTC.

This sequence joins TRBV12-3 or TRBV12-4 and TRBJ2-1; TRBD1 aligns across 7 bases. The CDR3 loop spans 13 amino acids. V lost 3 bases to trimming and J lost 9 bases; unmatched junction nucleotides: 5. The DNA for the CDR3 is TGTGCCAGCAGTTTGACAGGGTCTAGTGAGCAGTTCTTC. It translates to CASSLTGSSEQFF.

This clonotype occurred a few times. This sequence joins TRBV20-1 and TRBJ1-1; no reliable D call. The germline CDR1 and CDR2 sequences are DFQATT and SNEGSKA (reference sequence). This CDR3 is 13 amino acids long. V dropped 0 bases and J dropped 7 bases, with 12 bases sitting between them. In DNA, the CDR3 is TGCAGTGCTAGAGAAGGGCCGGGGAGTGAAGCTTTCTTT. Its protein is CSAREGPGSEAFF.

The sample holds many counts of this clonotype. The chain uses TRBV5-1 and TRBJ2-7; 9 nucleotides agree with TRBD1. The germline CDR1 and CDR2 sequences are SGHRS and YFSETQ. The V and J ends lost 0 bases and 6 bases, in that order; junction bases with no gene match: 7. The length of the CDR3 is 15 residues. CDR3 sequence reads: CASSLAVDRGFEQYF. DNA for the CDR3: TGCGCCAGCAGCTTGGCCGTGGACAGGGGTTTCGAGCAGTACTTC.